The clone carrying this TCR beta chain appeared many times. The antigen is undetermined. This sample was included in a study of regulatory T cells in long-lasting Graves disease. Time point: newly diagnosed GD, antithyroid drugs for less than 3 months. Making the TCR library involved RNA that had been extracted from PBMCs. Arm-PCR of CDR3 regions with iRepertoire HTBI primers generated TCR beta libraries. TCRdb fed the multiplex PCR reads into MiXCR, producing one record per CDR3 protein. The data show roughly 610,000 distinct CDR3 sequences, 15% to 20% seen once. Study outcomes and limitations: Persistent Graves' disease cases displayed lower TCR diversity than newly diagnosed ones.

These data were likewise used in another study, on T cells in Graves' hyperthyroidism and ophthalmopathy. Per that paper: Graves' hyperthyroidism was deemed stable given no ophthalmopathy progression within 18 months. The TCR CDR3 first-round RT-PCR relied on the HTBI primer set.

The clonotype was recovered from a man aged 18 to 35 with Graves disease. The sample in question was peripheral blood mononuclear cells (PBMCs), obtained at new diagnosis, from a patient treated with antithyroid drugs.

This chain's CDR3 is CASSQASGRAYGDTQYF. CDR3 nucleotide sequence: TGTGCCAGCAGCCAAGCCAGCGGGAGGGCCTACGGGGATACGCAGTATTTT. The V call is TRBV3-1, the J call TRBJ2-3, with 10 bases fitting TRBD2. V gave up 1 base and J gave up 6 bases; unmatched junction bases: 10. In germline, CDR1 is LGHDT, CDR2 YNNKEL (reference sequence). The CDR3 extends over 17 amino acids.